This T cell receptor beta chain was identified during a study of graft-versus-host responses after intestinal transplantation. Across the study: Multivisceral, liver-intestinal, or isolated intestinal transplants were given to recipients. Every recipient had anti-thymocyte globulin induction and roughly three years of tacrolimus plus steroids. Study-wide results and limits: Clonal ratios of graft-versus-host to host-versus-graft in allografts were high for patients exhibiting graft-donor T cell macrochimerism. Peak levels of circulating GvH clones tracked with early post-transplant HvG declines.

Details on this clone: Its antigen is still unknown.

The length of the CDR3 is 12 residues. V gave up 2 bases and J gave up 7 bases, with 9 bases separating them. Germline V lookup: CDR1 MNHEY, CDR2 SVGAGI. Here immunoSEQ multiplex PCR was the method, and the copy in TCRdb shows in-frame clones only, minus some. The table includes some 90,000 clones, approximately 92% detected once. This clonotype was sampled from a human donor who received an intestinal transplant. The source material was unstimulated CD4+ T cells sorted from spleen or lymph node cells, sampled before intestinal transplant. V and J are TRBV6-5 and TRBJ2-7, with a possible D match to TRBD2 (5 bases). The CDR3 loop reads CASSYRSGEQYF. CDR3 bases: TGTGCCAGCAGTTACCGATCGGGGGAGCAGTACTTC.